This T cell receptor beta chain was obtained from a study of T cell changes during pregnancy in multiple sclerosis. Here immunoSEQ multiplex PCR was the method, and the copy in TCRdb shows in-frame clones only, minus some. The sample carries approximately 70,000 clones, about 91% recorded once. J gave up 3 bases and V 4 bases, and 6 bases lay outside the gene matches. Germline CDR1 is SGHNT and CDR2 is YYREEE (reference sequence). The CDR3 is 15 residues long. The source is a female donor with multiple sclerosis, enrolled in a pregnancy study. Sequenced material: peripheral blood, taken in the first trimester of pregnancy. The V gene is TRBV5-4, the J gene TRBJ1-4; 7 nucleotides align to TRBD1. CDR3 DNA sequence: TGTGCCAGCAGCCCCATGACAGGGTCTAATGAAAAACTGTTTTTT. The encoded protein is CASSPMTGSNEKLFF.